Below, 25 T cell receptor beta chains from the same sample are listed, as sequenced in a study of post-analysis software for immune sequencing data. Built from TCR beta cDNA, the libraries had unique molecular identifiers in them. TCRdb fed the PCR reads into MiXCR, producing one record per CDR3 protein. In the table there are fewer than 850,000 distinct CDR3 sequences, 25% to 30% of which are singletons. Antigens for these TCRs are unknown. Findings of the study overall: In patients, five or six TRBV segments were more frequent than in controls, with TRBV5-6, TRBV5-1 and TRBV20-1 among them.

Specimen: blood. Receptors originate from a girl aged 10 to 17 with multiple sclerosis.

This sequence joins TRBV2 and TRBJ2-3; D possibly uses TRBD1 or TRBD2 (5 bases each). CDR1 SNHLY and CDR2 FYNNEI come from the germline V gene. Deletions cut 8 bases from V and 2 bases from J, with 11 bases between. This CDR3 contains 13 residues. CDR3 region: CASLGPLTDTQYF. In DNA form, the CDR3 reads TGTGCCAGCTTGGGACCCCTCACAGATACGCAGTATTTT.

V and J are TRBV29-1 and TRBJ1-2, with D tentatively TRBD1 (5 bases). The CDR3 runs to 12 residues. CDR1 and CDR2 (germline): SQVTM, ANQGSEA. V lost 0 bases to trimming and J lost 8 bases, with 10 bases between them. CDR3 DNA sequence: TGCAGCGTTGAAGACGACAGATCCGGCTACACCTTC. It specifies CSVEDDRSGYTF.

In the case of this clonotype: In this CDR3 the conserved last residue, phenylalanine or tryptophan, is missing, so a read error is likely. CDR3 in amino acids: CASSQGTGYEQYL. The CDR3 nucleotides read TGCGCCAGCAGCCAAGGGACGGGCTACGAGCAGTACTTA. The V gene is TRBV4-3, the J gene TRBJ2-7; D gene uncertain. The germline V gene encodes CDR1 LGHNA and CDR2 YSLEER. The V and J ends lost 1 base and 3 bases respectively, with 7 bases between them. This CDR3 is 13 amino acids long.

The CDR3 is CASSPQTGLAGLNEQFF. The CDR3 DNA reads TGTGCCAGCTCACCACAAACGGGACTAGCGGGACTAAATGAGCAGTTCTTC. The genes are TRBV18 and TRBJ2-1; 13 nucleotides align to TRBD2. Germline V lookup: CDR1 KGHSH, CDR2 LQKENI. V was pared by 1 base and J by 7 bases, with 7 bases of the junction left unmatched. This CDR3 comprises 17 residues.

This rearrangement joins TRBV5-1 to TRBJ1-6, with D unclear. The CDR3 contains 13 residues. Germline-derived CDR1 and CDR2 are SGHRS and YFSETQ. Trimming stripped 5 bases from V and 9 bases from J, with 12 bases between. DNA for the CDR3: TGCGCCAGCAGGATGGCTTCGGGTTCACCCCTCCACTTT. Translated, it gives CASRMASGSPLHF.

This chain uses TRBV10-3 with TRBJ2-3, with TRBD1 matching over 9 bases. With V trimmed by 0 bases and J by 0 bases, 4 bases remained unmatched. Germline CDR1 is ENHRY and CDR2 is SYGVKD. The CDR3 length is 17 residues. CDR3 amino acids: CAISESEDRGSTDTQYF. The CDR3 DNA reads TGTGCCATCAGTGAGTCAGAGGACAGGGGTAGCACAGATACGCAGTATTTT.

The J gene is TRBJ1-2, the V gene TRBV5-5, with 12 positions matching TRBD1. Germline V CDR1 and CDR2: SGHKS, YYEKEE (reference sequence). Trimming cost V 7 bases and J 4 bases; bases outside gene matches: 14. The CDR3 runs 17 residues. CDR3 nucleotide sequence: TGTGCCAGCGCACCGACCGGGACAGGGGGCGATGGCTATGGCTACACCTTC. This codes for CASAPTGTGGDGYGYTF.

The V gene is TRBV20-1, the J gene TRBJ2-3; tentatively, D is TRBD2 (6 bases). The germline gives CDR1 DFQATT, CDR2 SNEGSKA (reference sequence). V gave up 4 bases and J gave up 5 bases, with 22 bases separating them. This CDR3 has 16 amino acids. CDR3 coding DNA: TGCAGTGCTACCAGCAGGGCCTCTTCGCGGGGAGATACGCAGTATTTT. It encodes CSATSRASSRGDTQYF.

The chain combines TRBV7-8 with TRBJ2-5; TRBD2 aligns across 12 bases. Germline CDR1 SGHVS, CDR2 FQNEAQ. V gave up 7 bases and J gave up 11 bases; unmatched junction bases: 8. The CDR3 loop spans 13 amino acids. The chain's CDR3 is CASTALAGGQQYF. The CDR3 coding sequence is TGTGCCAGCACCGCACTAGCGGGAGGACAGCAGTACTTC.

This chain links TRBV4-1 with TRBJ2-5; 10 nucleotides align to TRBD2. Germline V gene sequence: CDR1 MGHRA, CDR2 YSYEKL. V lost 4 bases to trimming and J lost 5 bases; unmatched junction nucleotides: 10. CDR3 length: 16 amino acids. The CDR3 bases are TGCGCCAGCAGCCTTCGCAGCGGGGGGGCCGGGGAGACCCAGTACTTC. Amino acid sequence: CASSLRSGGAGETQYF.

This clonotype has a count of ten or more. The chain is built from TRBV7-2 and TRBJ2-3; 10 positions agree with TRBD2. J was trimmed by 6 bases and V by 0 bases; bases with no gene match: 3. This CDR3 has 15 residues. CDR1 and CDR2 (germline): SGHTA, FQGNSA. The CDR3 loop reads CASSLALAGADTQYF. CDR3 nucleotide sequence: TGTGCCAGCAGCTTAGCGCTAGCGGGAGCTGATACGCAGTATTTT.

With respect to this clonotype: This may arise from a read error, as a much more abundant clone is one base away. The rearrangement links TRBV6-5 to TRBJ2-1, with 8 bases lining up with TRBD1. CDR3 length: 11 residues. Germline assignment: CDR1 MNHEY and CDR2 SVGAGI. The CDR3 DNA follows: TGTGCCAACAGTAGACAGGGGGAGCAGTTCTTC. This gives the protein CANSRQGEQFF.

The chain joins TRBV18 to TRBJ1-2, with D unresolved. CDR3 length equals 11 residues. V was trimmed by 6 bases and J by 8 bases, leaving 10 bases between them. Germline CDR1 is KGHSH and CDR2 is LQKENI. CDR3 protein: CASSWIEGYTF. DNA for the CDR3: TGTGCCAGCTCGTGGATAGAGGGCTACACCTTC.

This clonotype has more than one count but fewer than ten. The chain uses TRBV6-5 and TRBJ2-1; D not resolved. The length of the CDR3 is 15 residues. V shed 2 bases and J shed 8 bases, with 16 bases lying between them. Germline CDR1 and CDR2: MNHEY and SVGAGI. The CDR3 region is CASSYGPPGGDEQFF. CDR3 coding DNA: TGTGCCAGCAGTTACGGCCCCCCAGGCGGCGATGAGCAGTTCTTC.

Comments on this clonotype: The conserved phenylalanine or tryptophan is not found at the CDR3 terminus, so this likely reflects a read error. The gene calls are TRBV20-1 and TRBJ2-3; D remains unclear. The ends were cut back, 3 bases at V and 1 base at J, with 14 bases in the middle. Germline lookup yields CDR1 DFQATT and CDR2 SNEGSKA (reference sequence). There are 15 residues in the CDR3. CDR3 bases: TGCAGTGCTAGGACCGACGGAAGGGGCACAGATACGCAGTATTGT. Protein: CSARTDGRGTDTQYC.

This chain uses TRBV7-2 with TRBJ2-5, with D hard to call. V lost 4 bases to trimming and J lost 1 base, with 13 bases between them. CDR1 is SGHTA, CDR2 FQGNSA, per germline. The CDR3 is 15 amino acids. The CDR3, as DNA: TGTGCCAGCAGCTACCCTCCACCTTCCCAAGAGACCCAGTACTTC. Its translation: CASSYPPPSQETQYF.

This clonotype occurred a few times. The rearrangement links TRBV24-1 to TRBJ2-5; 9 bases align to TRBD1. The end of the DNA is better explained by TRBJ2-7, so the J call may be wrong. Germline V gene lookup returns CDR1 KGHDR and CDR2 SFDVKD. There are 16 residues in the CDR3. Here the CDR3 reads CATSDGTGPNPNEQYF. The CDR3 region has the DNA TGTGCCACCAGTGATGGGACAGGGCCGAACCCTAACGAGCAGTACTTC.

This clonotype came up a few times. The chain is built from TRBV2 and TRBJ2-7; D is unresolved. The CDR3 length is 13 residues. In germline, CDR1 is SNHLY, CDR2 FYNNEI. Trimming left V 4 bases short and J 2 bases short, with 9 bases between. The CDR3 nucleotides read TGTGCCAGCAGTGCAGGTGGCGCCTACGAGCAGTACTTC. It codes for CASSAGGAYEQYF.

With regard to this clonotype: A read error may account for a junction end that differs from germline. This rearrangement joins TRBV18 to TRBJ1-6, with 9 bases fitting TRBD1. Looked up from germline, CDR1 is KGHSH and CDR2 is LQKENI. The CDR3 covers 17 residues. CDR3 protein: CASSPLAGQGGNSPLHF. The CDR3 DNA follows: TGCGCCAGCTCACCACTCGCGGGACAGGGCGGGAATTCACCCCTCCACTTT.

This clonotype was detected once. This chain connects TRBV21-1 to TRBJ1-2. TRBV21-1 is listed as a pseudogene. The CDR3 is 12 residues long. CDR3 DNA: TGTGCCAGCAGCTCCAACATCGGTGGCTACACCTTC. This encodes CASSSNIGGYTF.

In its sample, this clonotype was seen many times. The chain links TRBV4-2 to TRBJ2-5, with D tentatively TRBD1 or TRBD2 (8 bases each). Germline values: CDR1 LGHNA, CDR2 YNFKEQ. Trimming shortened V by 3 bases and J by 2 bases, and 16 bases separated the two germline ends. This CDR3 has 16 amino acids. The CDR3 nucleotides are TGTGCCAGCAGCCAGCGGGGGGACAGGAGACAAGAGACCCAGTACTTC. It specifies CASSQRGDRRQETQYF.

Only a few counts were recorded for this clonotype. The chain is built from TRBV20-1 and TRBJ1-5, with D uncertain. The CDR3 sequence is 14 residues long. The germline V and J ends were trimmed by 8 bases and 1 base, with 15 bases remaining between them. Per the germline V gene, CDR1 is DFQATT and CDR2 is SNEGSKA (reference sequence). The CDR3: CSSWRAGSNQPQHF. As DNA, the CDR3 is TGCAGTAGCTGGCGGGCGGGAAGCAATCAGCCCCAGCATTTT.

The CDR3 sequence: CASSPGAGRIYGYTF. CDR3 in DNA: TGTGCCAGCTCACCGGGAGCGGGACGGATCTATGGCTACACCTTC. The V and J genes are TRBV18 and TRBJ1-2, with D tentatively TRBD1 (5 bases). The CDR3 has 15 residues. V was trimmed by 3 bases and J by 4 bases, leaving 15 bases between them. Germline loops: CDR1 KGHSH, CDR2 LQKENI.

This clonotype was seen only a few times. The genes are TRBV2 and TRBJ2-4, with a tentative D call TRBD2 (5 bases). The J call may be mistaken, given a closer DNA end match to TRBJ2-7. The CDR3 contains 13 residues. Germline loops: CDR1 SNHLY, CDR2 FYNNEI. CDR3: CASSKSEAYEQYF. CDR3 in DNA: TGTGCCAGCAGTAAGTCGGAGGCCTACGAGCAGTACTTC.

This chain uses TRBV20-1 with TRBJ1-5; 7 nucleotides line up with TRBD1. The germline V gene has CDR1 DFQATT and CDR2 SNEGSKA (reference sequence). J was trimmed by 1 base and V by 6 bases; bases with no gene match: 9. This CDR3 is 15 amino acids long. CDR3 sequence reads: CSAWEGALSNQPQHF. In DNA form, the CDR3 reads TGCAGTGCCTGGGAGGGGGCTCTCAGCAATCAGCCCCAGCATTTT.